Below, one T cell receptor beta chain is given with its context. Germline CDR1 reads LGHNA; CDR2 reads YSLEER. V lost 1 base and J 3 bases, leaving 14 bases between the germline ends. CDR3 length equals 16 residues. A multiplex PCR was run with 60 Vbeta primers and 13 Jbeta primers. Some clones are missing from TCRdb's copy, which holds only in-frame ones; the method was immunoSEQ multiplex PCR. The sample records 95,000 to 150,000 clones, 80% to 85% being singletons. The sample comes from a study of cytomegalovirus exposure and HLA in healthy donors. The sequence derives from a young man in good health and CMV-seronegative. The sequenced sample consisted of PBMCs. This chain connects TRBV4-3 to TRBJ2-3; possible D gene TRBD2, 5 bases. CDR3 amino acids: CASSQGERLLTDTQYF. The CDR3 nucleotides read TGCGCCAGCAGCCAAGGGGAGCGATTACTGACAGATACGCAGTATTTT.